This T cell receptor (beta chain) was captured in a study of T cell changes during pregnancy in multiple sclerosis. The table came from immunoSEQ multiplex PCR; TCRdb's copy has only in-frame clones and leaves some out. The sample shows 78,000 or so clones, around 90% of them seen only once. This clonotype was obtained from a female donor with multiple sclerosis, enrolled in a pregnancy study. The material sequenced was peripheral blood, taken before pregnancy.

CDR3 loop: CASSRGMTQYF. The DNA of the CDR3 is TGCGCCAGCAGCCGCGGCATGACCCAGTACTTC. V is TRBV5-1 and J is TRBJ2-5; D uncertain. The germline V gene has CDR1 SGHRS and CDR2 YFSETQ. V was pared by 4 bases and J by 7 bases, with 8 bases between. This CDR3 has 11 amino acids.